This TCR beta chain was captured by sequencing in a study of shared clonotypes between healthy human individuals (dated by TCRdb to the early 2020s). Regarding the study in general: A couple of women and a few men aged 18 to 49 years were included in the cohort. Per donor, three plates each were used for CD4 naive and CD4 memory, two for CD8 naive, and one for CD8 memory. To estimate repertoire size and how much clonotype sharing occurs between individuals, the study deeply sequenced the blood TCR repertoires of several healthy adults. To increase sequencing depth and limit assay-specific biases, different laboratories used diverse techniques to prepare libraries and sequence TCR repertoires. Leukapheresis yielded between about 0.9 and 10 billion PBMCs per donor.

This clone was observed a single time. The antigen this receptor binds is unknown. No base quality values were provided; no much bigger clone lies one nucleotide off. The sample carries other DNA sequences with the same CDR3. Using the deep immunoSEQ assay, multiplex PCR amplified TCR CDR3 regions from genomic DNA. Genomic DNA extracted from each cell subset was distributed evenly over all wells of several immunoSEQ 96-well plates, and each plate served as one replicate. For sorted subsets, 150 to 200 ng genomic DNA, equal to about 30,000 T cell genomes, was loaded into each replicate PCR. Purified libraries were measured with a Qubit 3.0 fluorometer, size-checked on a Bioanalyzer 2100, and measured again with the KAPA Library Quantification kit. Each immunoSEQ 96-well plate was sequenced on its own single-read 150-cycle Illumina NextSeq 550 flow cell. On the authors' methods: Because only junctional sequences without quality scores were contained in the immunoSEQ output, filtering matching that applied to full-length reads could not be performed. To assign V/J genes and CDR3, sequences were annotated using PyIR, a Python wrapper for IgBLAST v1.9, with IMGT germline references. Reads were filtered out if the reads had weak V/J assignments (E-value above 1e-6), no CDR3, stop codons, out-of-frame junctions, or ambiguous translated residues. V3J clonotypes were defined by identical inferred V gene, J gene, and CDR3 amino acid sequence. To compute the percentage overlap between repertoires, the number of shared unique clonotypes was divided by the size of the smaller repertoire. RTK rarefaction, the Chao1 estimator, and Recon v2.1 estimates of unobserved clonotypes were used to assess repertoire richness. OLGA was used to compute generation probabilities for all TCRbeta clonotypes that the gDNA method yielded from a handful of donors. As stored in TCRdb, this immuneACCESS dataset retains in-frame rearrangements with V and J assigned. A fraction of the clones does not appear; measured against another copy, unresolved V genes explain less than half of the discrepancy, and the remainder lacks a known reason. From that table come the V and J calls and clone size; the DNA was used to work out D and trimming. Present in this sample are about 2,500,000 clones, roughly 92% of which were seen just once. The ten largest clones represent about 0.13% of the sample.

V and J are truncated by 6 bases and 5 bases respectively, leaving an intervening sequence of 7 bases. Reading the germline V gene (reference sequence) gives CDR1 LNHDA and CDR2 SQIVND. From its cysteine to its phenylalanine, the CDR3 spans 11 amino acids. Left in the record is the CDR3 DNA by itself, 33 bases read in frame from the first base. The full study reports these points: Sharing across several donors was observed for around 5% of naive CD4, under 4% of naive CD8, about 2.3% of memory CD4, and approximately 0.41% of memory CD8 clonotypes. Sampling was restricted to blood, and TCR repertoires in tissues likely differ from the TCR repertoires found in blood. Pairwise subsampling led to the expectation that sequencing depth would affect the degree of clonotype sharing among donors. Even with the large sequencing depth, rarefaction of the sorted-subset datasets indicated that sequencing was incomplete. Naive subsets generally had larger estimated clonotype richness than memory subsets. The small number of donors limited the genetic and exposure-history diversity represented. Compared with non-shared clonotypes, the clonotypes found in all four sorted-subset donors had higher generation probabilities.

Donors were healthy HIV-negative adults with no recently reported acute infections or vaccinations. Every donor was a Caucasian adult residing in Nashville, Tennessee, USA. Magnetic negative selection was used to enrich CD4+ T cells, after which naive cells were positively selected on CD45RA and the negative fraction became the memory subset. Blood was collected by leukapheresis, and PBMCs were isolated by Ficoll-Histopaque density gradient centrifugation and then cryopreserved in liquid nitrogen vapor phase. Purity and quantity of every magnetically sorted T cell population were checked by analytical flow cytometry. Genomic DNA was isolated from each sorted fraction and quantified by UV absorbance on a Nanodrop 2000c.

The chain is assembled from TRBV19 and TRBJ2-5, with the D gene not confidently named. Sequenced: naive CD4+ T cells sorted from blood. The sample's cell subset or site label, in plain terms: CD45RA+ positively selected. The receptor comes from a man between 18 and 35 years old in good health. The CDR3 protein is CASSVSETQYF. The DNA sequence reads TGTGCCAGTAGCGTTTCGGAGACCCAGTACTTC. With the portions outside the CDR3 filled from the reference TRBV19 and TRBJ2-5 genes, the complete variable region becomes DGGITQSPKYLFRKEGQNVTLSCEQNLNHDAMYWYRQDPGQGLRLIYYSQIVNDFQKGDIAEGYSVSREKKESFPLTVTSAQKNPTAFYLCASSVSETQYFGPGTRLLVL.